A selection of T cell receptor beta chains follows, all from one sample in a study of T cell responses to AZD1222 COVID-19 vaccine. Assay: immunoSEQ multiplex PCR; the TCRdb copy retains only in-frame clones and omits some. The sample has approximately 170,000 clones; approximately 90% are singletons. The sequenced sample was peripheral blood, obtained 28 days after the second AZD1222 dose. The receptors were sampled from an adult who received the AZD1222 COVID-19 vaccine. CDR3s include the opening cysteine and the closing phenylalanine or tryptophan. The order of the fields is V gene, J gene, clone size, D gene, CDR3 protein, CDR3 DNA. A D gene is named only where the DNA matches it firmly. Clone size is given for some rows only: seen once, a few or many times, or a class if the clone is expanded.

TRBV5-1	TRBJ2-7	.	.	CASSLAGPGDYEQYF	TGCGCCAGCAGCTTGGCAGGTCCCGGGGACTACGAGCAGTACTTC
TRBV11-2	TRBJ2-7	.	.	CASSLTGAGYEQYF	TGTGCCAGCAGCTTAACGGGGGCTGGCTACGAGCAGTACTTC
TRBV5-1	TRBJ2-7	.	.	CASSLGGGWGDYEQYF	TGCGCCAGCAGCTTGGGAGGAGGATGGGGGGACTACGAGCAGTACTTC
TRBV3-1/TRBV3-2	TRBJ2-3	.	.	CASSPNQGGHIYTQYF	TGTGCCAGCAGCCCGAACCAGGGAGGCCACATATATACGCAGTATTTT
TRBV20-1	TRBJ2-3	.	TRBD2	CSASVGSAGGRNTQYF	TGCAGTGCTAGTGTGGGGTCAGCGGGGGGCAGGAATACGCAGTATTTT
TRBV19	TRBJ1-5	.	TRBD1	CASSSRGQGRNQPQHF	TGTGCCAGTAGTAGCAGGGGACAGGGACGCAATCAGCCCCAGCATTTT
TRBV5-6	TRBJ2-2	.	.	CASSFPTGAKTGELFF	TGTGCCAGCAGCTTTCCCACGGGGGCTAAAACCGGGGAGCTGTTTTTT
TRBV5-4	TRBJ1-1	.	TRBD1	CASSSGTGAFF	TGTGCCAGCAGCTCCGGGACAGGAGCTTTCTTT
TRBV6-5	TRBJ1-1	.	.	CASILGVYRNTEAFF	TGTGCCAGCATCCTAGGGGTTTACAGGAACACTGAAGCTTTCTTT
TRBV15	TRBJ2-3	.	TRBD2	CATSSPRGGLADTQYF	TGTGCCACCAGCAGCCCTCGGGGAGGGTTGGCAGATACGCAGTATTTT
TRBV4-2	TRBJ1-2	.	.	CASSQAKGRNYGYTF	TGTGCCAGCAGCCAAGCCAAGGGGCGGAACTATGGCTACACCTTC
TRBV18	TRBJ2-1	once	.	CASSPVLGSYNEQFF	TGTGCCAGCTCACCGGTGCTCGGGTCCTACAATGAGCAGTTCTTC
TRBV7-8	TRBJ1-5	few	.	CASSALLPNQPQHF	TGTGCCAGCAGCGCCCTCCTACCCAATCAGCCCCAGCATTTT
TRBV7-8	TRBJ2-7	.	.	CASSPTGRREYEQYF	TGTGCCAGCAGCCCAACAGGCAGGAGGGAGTACGAGCAGTACTTC
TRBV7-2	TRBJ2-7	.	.	CASSPAGPYEQYF	TGTGCCAGCAGCCCCGCGGGTCCCTACGAGCAGTACTTC
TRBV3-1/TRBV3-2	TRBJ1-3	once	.	CASSQGLSGNTIYF	TGTGCCAGCAGCCAAGGGCTCTCTGGAAACACCATATATTTT
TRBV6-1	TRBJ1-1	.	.	CASSEEGFEAFF	TGTGCCAGCAGTGAGGAGGGGTTCGAAGCTTTCTTT
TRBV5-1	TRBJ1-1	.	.	CASSLSGTTMRTEAFF	TGCGCCAGCAGCTTATCCGGGACAACCATGAGGACTGAAGCTTTCTTT
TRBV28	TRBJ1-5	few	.	CASGSGPNQPQHF	TGTGCCAGCGGCTCCGGACCCAATCAGCCCCAGCATTTT
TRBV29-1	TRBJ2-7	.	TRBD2	CSAVRFGGVAGDHEQYF	TGCAGCGCCGTTAGGTTTGGAGGGGTAGCGGGGGATCACGAGCAGTACTTC
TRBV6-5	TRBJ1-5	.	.	CASSSLDSNQPQHF	TGTGCCAGCAGTTCCCTCGACAGCAATCAGCCCCAGCATTTT
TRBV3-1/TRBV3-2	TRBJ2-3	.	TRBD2	CASSQQRGGRSASTDTQYF	TGTGCCAGCAGCCAACAGCGGGGGGGACGGAGCGCTAGCACAGATACGCAGTATTTT
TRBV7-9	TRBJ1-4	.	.	CASSHSSTNEKLFF	TGTGCCAGCAGCCACAGCTCAACTAATGAAAAACTGTTTTTT
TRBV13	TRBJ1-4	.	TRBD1	CASSGDSPFNEKLFF	TGTGCCAGCAGCGGGGACAGTCCCTTTAATGAAAAACTGTTTTTT
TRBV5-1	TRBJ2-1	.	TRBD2	CASSSNPTSGGYNEQFF	TGCGCCAGCAGCTCTAACCCGACTAGCGGGGGCTACAATGAGCAGTTCTTC
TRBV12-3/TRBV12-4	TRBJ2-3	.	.	CASSLVSDTQYF	TGTGCCAGCAGTTTAGTGTCTGATACGCAGTATTTT
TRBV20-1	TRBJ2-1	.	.	CSASSASGYNEQFF	TGCAGTGCTAGTTCCGCCTCGGGGTACAATGAGCAGTTCTTC
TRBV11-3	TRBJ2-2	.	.	CASSLAYGADTGELFF	TGTGCCAGCAGCTTAGCATACGGGGCTGACACCGGGGAGCTGTTTTTT
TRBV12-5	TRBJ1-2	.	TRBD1	CAGEGQDFYGYTF	TGTGCTGGGGAAGGACAGGATTTTTATGGCTACACCTTC
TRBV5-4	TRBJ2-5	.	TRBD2	CASSRGGLAGEETQYF	TGTGCCAGCAGCCGCGGTGGACTAGCGGGGGAAGAGACCCAGTACTTC
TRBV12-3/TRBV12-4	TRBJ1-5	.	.	CASSLTPGPQHF	TGTGCCAGCAGTTTAACACCGGGACCCCAGCATTTT
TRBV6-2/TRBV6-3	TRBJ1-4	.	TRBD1	CASSLQGLTNEKLFF	TGTGCCAGCAGCCTACAGGGGTTAACTAATGAAAAACTGTTTTTT
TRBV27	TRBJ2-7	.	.	CASSPIGLGYEQYF	TGTGCCAGCAGTCCAATTGGTCTCGGCTACGAGCAGTACTTC
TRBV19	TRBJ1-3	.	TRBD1	CARSKGASSGNTIYF	TGTGCCAGATCGAAGGGGGCGAGCTCTGGAAACACCATATATTTT
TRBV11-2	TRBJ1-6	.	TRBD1	CASSLGTALHF	TGTGCCAGCAGCCTTGGGACAGCCCTCCACTTT